These 19 T cell receptor beta chains originate from one sample sequenced in a study of T cells in Graves' hyperthyroidism and ophthalmopathy. Amplification of TCR beta CDR3 regions used RNA as the template. HTBI primers were used for first-round RT-PCR of the TCR CDR3. TCRdb independently ran MiXCR on the multiplex PCR reads; one entry per CDR3 protein. The data show approximately 610,000 distinct CDR3 sequences, under 15% seen once. Sequencing was performed on blood. These receptors came from a woman aged 40 to 50 with Graves' ophthalmopathy.

The sample holds many counts of this clonotype. This sequence joins TRBV19 and TRBJ2-5; D gene ambiguous. Trimming took 7 bases from V and 0 from J, leaving 9 bases between them. The CDR3 totals 13 residues. Germline CDR1 is LNHDA and CDR2 is SQIVND (reference sequence). Here the CDR3 reads CASKRRNQETQYF. The DNA for the CDR3 is TGTGCCAGTAAGCGAAGAAACCAAGAGACCCAGTACTTC.

Many counts were recorded for this clonotype. This chain joins TRBV6-1 and TRBJ2-7; D gene unclear. There are 15 residues in the CDR3. The ends were cut back, 1 base at V and 7 bases at J, with 17 bases in the middle. CDR1 and CDR2 (germline): MNHNS, SASEGT. CDR3 DNA sequence: TGTGCCAGCAGTGAAGTTCACCTTGGCTCCGGGGAGCAGTACTTC. Residues: CASSEVHLGSGEQYF.

The V gene is TRBV6-2 or TRBV6-3, the J gene TRBJ2-4, with 7 bases identical to TRBD2. Germline CDR1 and CDR2: MNHEY and SVGEGT. CDR3 size: 17 residues. J lost 2 bases, V lost 7 bases, and 14 bases had no gene match. The CDR3 protein is CASNSPSGANTKNIQYF. As DNA, the CDR3 is TGTGCCAGCAACTCACCCAGCGGGGCCAATACCAAAAACATTCAGTACTTC.

Many counts were recorded for this clonotype. The rearrangement joins TRBV20-1 to TRBJ2-7; D may be TRBD2 (5 bases). The CDR3 is made up of 17 amino acids. Trimming stripped 0 bases from V and 4 bases from J, with 22 bases between. The germline CDR1 and CDR2 sequences are DFQATT and SNEGSKA (reference sequence). CDR3 nucleotide sequence: TGCAGTGCTAGAGATCAGTCCCGGTCCAGCGGCCTATACGAGCAGTACTTC. This sequence encodes CSARDQSRSSGLYEQYF.

This clonotype was counted ten times or more. V usage is TRBV2 and J usage is TRBJ1-2; the D is unclear. CDR1 and CDR2 (germline): SNHLY, FYNNEI. Trimming removed 6 bases from V and 5 bases from J, with 19 bases in between. This CDR3 is 15 amino acids long. The CDR3 coding sequence is TGTGCCAGCAGGCCCCCCCACCCGAGTCGGTATGGCTACACCTTC. Its protein is CASRPPHPSRYGYTF.

This clonotype was observed at least ten times. V and J are TRBV6-5 and TRBJ1-5; the D gene is possibly TRBD1 (5 bases). Trimming stripped 6 bases from V and 2 bases from J, with 17 bases between. This CDR3 contains 16 residues. Germline CDR1 reads MNHEY; CDR2 reads SVGAGI. DNA for the CDR3: TGTGCCAGCAGCACCCGGGGGGGTGCGGGCAATCAGCCCCAGCATTTT. Translation: CASSTRGGAGNQPQHF.

This chain's CDR3 is CSGYHQANTEAFF. The CDR3 coding sequence is TGCAGCGGTTATCACCAGGCAAACACTGAAGCTTTCTTT. The V call is TRBV29-1, the J call TRBJ1-1; D not resolved. The CDR3 covers 13 residues. V was clipped by 7 bases and J by 2 bases, with 14 bases between them. Germline V gene sequence: CDR1 SQVTM, CDR2 ANQGSEA.

This clonotype has at least ten counts. The chain has TRBV30 and TRBJ2-7; TRBD1 is a possible D gene (5 bases). Germline-derived CDR1 and CDR2 are GTSNPN and SVGIG (reference sequence). V was shortened by 6 bases and J by 3 bases, with 12 bases between the two germline ends. The CDR3 has 12 residues. The CDR3 reads CACRKGNYEQYF. For the CDR3, the DNA is TGTGCCTGCCGAAAGGGGAACTACGAGCAGTACTTC.

Many counts were recorded for this clonotype. The chain employs TRBV29-1 and TRBJ2-3, with TRBD2 matching 11 bases. The CDR3 runs to 13 residues. V dropped 4 bases and J dropped 5; count of bases not matched to a gene: 2. Germline CDR1 SQVTM, CDR2 ANQGSEA. The CDR3 spells CSVAGLAGDTQYF. The CDR3 nucleotides are TGCAGCGTTGCCGGACTAGCGGGAGATACGCAGTATTTT.

The CDR3 protein is CASSKGEGQKDTQYF. CDR3 DNA: TGTGCCAGCAGTAAGGGGGAGGGCCAGAAAGATACGCAGTATTTT. The V and J genes are TRBV2 and TRBJ2-3; a weak D match, TRBD2 (7 bases). Per germline, CDR1 SNHLY and CDR2 FYNNEI. This CDR3 comprises 15 residues. V was pared by 5 bases and J by 5 bases, with 17 bases between.

The V gene is TRBV25-1, the J gene TRBJ2-7, with D hard to call. Trimming pared 3 bases from V and 5 bases from J, leaving 8 bases between. CDR1 MGHDK and CDR2 SYGVNS come from the germline V gene. CDR3 size: 12 residues. CDR3 DNA sequence: TGTGCCAGCAGTGAGCTAAGGGACGAGCAGTACTTC. Translated, it gives CASSELRDEQYF.

The rearrangement links TRBV30 to TRBJ2-2; the D gene is possibly TRBD2 (5 bases). Germline CDR1 is GTSNPN and CDR2 is SVGIG (reference sequence). The V end lost 3 bases, the J end lost 2 bases, and 13 bases lay between the germline ends. CDR3 length: 15 residues. The CDR3 loop is CAWSPKGVNTGELFF. In DNA, the CDR3 is TGTGCCTGGAGCCCAAAGGGAGTTAACACCGGGGAGCTGTTTTTT.

At least ten counts were recorded for this clonotype. The chain links TRBV18 to TRBJ2-7, with unresolved D. Per the germline V gene, CDR1 is KGHSH and CDR2 is LQKENI. CDR3 size: 13 residues. Trimming took off 3 bases at V and 5 bases at J, with 11 bases between the two ends. The CDR3 DNA sequence: TGTGCCAGCTCACCGTTCCCGAAGGACGAGCAGTACTTC. This sequence encodes CASSPFPKDEQYF.

The chain recombines TRBV5-4 with TRBJ2-2; 7 nucleotides match TRBD2. V dropped 6 bases and J dropped 0; count of bases not matched to a gene: 5. Germline loops: CDR1 SGHNT, CDR2 YYREEE (reference sequence). This CDR3 region has 15 residues. The CDR3 DNA is TGTGCCAGCACCGGGGGGATCGCGAACACCGGGGAGCTGTTTTTT. It yields the protein CASTGGIANTGELFF.

This clonotype was counted ten times or more. This chain uses TRBV15 with TRBJ1-5, with unresolved D. Deletions cut 0 bases from V and 0 bases from J, with 9 bases between. Per germline, CDR1 LNHNV and CDR2 YYDKDF (reference sequence). The CDR3 loop spans 16 amino acids. As DNA, the CDR3 is TGTGCCACCAGCAGAGATCCCAGGAATAGCAATCAGCCCCAGCATTTT. Its protein product is CATSRDPRNSNQPQHF. Full variable domain (outside the CDR3, taken from reference TRBV15 and TRBJ1-5): DAMVIQNPRYQVTQFGKPVTLSCSQTLNHNVMYWYQQKSSQAPKLLFHYYDKDFNNEADTPDNFQSRRPNTSFCFLDIRSPGLGDTAMYLCATSRDPRNSNQPQHFGDGTRLSIL.

Only a few counts were recorded for this clonotype. The chain combines TRBV19 with TRBJ2-4; the match to TRBD2 covers 9 bases. Germline lookup yields CDR1 LNHDA and CDR2 SQIVND (reference sequence). This CDR3 region has 16 residues. Trimming cost V 9 bases and J 2 bases; bases outside gene matches: 11. The CDR3 nucleotides read TGTGCCAGCTCGGAATCTAGCGGGATGACCAAAAACATTCAGTACTTC. This sequence encodes CASSESSGMTKNIQYF.

This clonotype was picked up many times. This sequence joins TRBV30 and TRBJ2-1, with D maybe TRBD2 (5 bases). This CDR3 has 12 amino acids. Germline CDR1 and CDR2: GTSNPN and SVGIG (reference sequence). The V end was cut by 4 bases, the J end by 8 bases, with 12 bases between. The CDR3 loop reads CAWIGAGDEQFF. As DNA, the CDR3 is TGTGCCTGGATCGGTGCGGGCGATGAGCAGTTCTTC.

This clonotype was recorded a few times. V and J are TRBV10-3 and TRBJ2-7, with 7 bases lining up with TRBD2. CDR1 and CDR2 from the germline V gene are ENHRY and SYGVKD. The CDR3 contains 14 residues. With V trimmed by 10 bases and J by 0 bases, 9 bases remained unmatched. The CDR3 sequence: CATAIGTNSYEQYF. The CDR3 nucleotides are TGTGCCACCGCCATCGGGACTAACTCCTACGAGCAGTACTTC.

Note on this clonotype: A much larger clone lies a single base off, so this may be a read error. V usage is TRBV7-8 and J usage is TRBJ2-7; unclear D gene. CDR3 length equals 14 residues. Germline lookup yields CDR1 SGHVS and CDR2 FQNEAQ. Deletions cut 5 bases from V and 1 base from J, with 12 bases between. The CDR3 is CASSPPEVSYEQYF. The CDR3 DNA sequence: TGTGCCAGCAGCCCTCCCGAGGTTTCCTACGAGCAGTACTTC.